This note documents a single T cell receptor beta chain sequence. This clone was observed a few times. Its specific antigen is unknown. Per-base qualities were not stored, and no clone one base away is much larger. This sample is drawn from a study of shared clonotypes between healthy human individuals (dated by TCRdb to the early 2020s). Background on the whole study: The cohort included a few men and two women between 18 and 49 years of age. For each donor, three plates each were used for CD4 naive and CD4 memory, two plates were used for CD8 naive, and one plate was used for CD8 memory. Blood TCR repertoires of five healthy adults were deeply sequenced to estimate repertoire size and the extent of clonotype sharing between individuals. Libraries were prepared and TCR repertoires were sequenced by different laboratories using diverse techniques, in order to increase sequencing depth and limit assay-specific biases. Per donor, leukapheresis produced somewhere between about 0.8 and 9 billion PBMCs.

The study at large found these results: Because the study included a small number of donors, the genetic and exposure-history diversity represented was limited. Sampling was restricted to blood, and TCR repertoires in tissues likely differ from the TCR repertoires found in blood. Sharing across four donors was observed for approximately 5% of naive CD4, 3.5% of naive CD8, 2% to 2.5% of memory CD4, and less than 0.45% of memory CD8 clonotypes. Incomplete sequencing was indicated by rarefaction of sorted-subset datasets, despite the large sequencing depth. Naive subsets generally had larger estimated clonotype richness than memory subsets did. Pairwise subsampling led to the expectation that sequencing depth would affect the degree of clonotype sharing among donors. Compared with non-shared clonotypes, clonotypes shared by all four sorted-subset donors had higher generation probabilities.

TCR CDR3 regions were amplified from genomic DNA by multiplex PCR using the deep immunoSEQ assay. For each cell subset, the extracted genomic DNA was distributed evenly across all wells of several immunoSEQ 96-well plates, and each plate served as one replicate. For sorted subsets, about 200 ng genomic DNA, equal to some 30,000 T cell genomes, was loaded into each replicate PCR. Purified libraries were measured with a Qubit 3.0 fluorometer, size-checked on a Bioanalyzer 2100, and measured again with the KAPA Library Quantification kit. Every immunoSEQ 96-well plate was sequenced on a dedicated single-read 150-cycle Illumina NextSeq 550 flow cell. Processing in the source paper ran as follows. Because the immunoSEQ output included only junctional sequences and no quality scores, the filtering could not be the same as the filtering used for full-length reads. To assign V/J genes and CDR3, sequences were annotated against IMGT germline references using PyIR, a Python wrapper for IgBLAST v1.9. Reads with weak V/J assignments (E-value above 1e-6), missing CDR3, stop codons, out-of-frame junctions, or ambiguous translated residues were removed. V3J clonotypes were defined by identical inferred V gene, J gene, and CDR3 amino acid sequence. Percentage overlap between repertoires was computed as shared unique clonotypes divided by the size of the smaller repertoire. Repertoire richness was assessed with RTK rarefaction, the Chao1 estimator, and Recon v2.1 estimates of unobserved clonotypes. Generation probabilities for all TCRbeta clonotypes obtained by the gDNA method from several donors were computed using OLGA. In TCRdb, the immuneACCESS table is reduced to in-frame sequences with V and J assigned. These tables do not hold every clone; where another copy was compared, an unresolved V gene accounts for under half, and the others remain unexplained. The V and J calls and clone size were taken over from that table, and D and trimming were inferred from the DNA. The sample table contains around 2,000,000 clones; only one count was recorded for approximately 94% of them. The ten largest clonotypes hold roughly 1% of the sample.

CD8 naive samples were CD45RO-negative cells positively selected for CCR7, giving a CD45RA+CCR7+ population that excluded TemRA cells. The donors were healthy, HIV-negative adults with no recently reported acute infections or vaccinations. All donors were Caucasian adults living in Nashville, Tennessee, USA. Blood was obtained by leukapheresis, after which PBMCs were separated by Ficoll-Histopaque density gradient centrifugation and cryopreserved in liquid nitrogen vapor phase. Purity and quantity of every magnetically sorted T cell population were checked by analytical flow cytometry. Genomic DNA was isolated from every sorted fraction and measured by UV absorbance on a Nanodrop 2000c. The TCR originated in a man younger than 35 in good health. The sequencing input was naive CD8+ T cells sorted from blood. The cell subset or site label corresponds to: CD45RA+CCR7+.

CDR3 reads: CASSPTGSGYTF. At the DNA level, the sequence is TGTGCCAGCTCACCTACCGGAAGCGGCTACACCTTC. The V and J genes are TRBV18 and TRBJ1-2; no D gene can be assigned with confidence. V was cut back by 3 bases and J by 8 bases, leaving a gap of 10 bases between them. Including the terminal cysteine and phenylalanine, the CDR3 comprises 12 residues. Here the CDR3 DNA is all that survives: 36 bases in frame from base 1. Reading the germline V gene gives CDR1 KGHSH and CDR2 LQKENI.